What follows are 11 T cell receptor beta chains derived from one specimen sequenced in a study of OX40 agonist ivuxolimab in advanced cancers. Libraries were prepared by immunoSEQ multiplex PCR; TCRdb keeps only in-frame clonotypes and omits some of them. The repertoire consists of tens of thousands of clones, with approximately 86% occurring once and the leading ten covering roughly 3.4%. Sequences were derived from CD4+ or CD8+ T cells sorted from blood, sampled in a trial of the OX40 agonist ivuxolimab. Source of these receptors: an adult with an advanced solid tumor such as melanoma, head and neck, liver or kidney cancer.

The chain uses TRBV4-1 and TRBJ2-5, with 7 bases matching TRBD2. The CDR3 is 17 residues long. Germline V CDR1 and CDR2: MGHRA, YSYEKL. The trim removed 2 bases at V and 2 bases at J, leaving 11 bases unmatched. The CDR3 DNA follows: TGCGCCAGCAGCCAAAACCCGGGACTAACTTTTCAAGAGACCCAGTACTTC. Protein: CASSQNPGLTFQETQYF.

The V call is TRBV7-3, the J call TRBJ2-5; D gene unclear. The DNA end lines up better with TRBJ2-7; the J call may be wrong. Germline V gene lookup returns CDR1 SGHTA and CDR2 FQGTGA. This CDR3 contains 13 residues. The CDR3 is CASSLGRSYEQYF. The CDR3 coding sequence is TGTGCCAGCAGCTTAGGTCGATCCTACGAGCAGTACTTC.

This chain connects TRBV4-2 to TRBJ1-2; D unclear. Germline CDR1 LGHNA, CDR2 YNFKEQ. The CDR3 runs 14 residues. V shed 2 bases and J shed 3 bases, with 10 bases lying between them. The CDR3: CASSQKKGHYGYTF. CDR3 in DNA: TGTGCCAGCAGCCAAAAAAAAGGACACTATGGCTACACCTTC.

The chain carries TRBV2 and TRBJ2-7; D remains unclear. Germline loops: CDR1 SNHLY, CDR2 FYNNEI. Trimming cost V 4 bases and J 5 bases, with 9 bases left between them. This CDR3 is 12 amino acids long. The CDR3 sequence: CASSAGFNEQYF. The CDR3 DNA follows: TGTGCCAGCAGTGCTGGGTTTAACGAGCAGTACTTC.

This clone showed up just a few times. The chain combines TRBV28 with TRBJ1-1, with D perhaps matching TRBD1 (5 bases). There are 13 residues in the CDR3. The germline V gene has CDR1 MDHEN and CDR2 SYDVKM. The ends were cut back, 7 bases at V and 0 bases at J, with 9 bases in the middle. The CDR3 loop is CASTGTVNTEAFF. CDR3 nucleotides: TGTGCCAGCACTGGGACGGTGAACACTGAAGCTTTCTTT.

This rearrangement joins TRBV6-5 to TRBJ2-2; D gene ambiguous. The CDR3 runs 13 residues. The germline V gene encodes CDR1 MNHEY and CDR2 SVGAGI. The V end was cut by 2 bases, the J end by 6 bases, with 7 bases between. The CDR3 sequence is CASSYPGAGELFF. The CDR3 region has the DNA TGTGCCAGCAGTTACCCGGGCGCCGGGGAGCTGTTTTTT.

This chain joins TRBV18 and TRBJ2-2; tentative D call: TRBD1 (5 bases). Germline V gene sequence: CDR1 KGHSH, CDR2 LQKENI. The ends were cut back, 2 bases at V and 2 bases at J, with 12 bases in the middle. The CDR3 extends over 16 amino acids. CDR3 sequence (DNA): TGTGCCAGCTCACCAAGACAGCTCAAAAACACCGGGGAGCTGTTTTTT. This codes for CASSPRQLKNTGELFF.

The chain uses TRBV11-3 and TRBJ2-4; 9 nucleotides line up with TRBD2. The CDR3 covers 16 residues. The trim removed 5 bases at V and 0 bases at J, leaving 5 bases unmatched. Germline-derived CDR1 and CDR2 are SGHNT and YENEEA. This CDR3 is CASSQTSGSAKNIQYF. The CDR3 DNA is TGTGCCAGCAGCCAAACTAGCGGGTCAGCCAAAAACATTCAGTACTTC.

The chain employs TRBV7-8 and TRBJ2-5, with D hard to call. The J call may not be correct, given that the DNA end is closer to TRBJ2-7. Germline loops: CDR1 SGHVS, CDR2 FQNEAQ. This CDR3 is built from 12 residues. In DNA form, the CDR3 reads TGTGCCAGCAGCCCTGGCACCTACGAGCAGTACTTC. Its protein is CASSPGTYEQYF.

This clone has only a few counts. This chain's CDR3 is CASSEGVAGSSYNEQFF. DNA for the CDR3: TGTGCCAGCAGTGAAGGGGTAGCGGGGAGCTCCTACAATGAGCAGTTCTTC. This chain links TRBV6-1 with TRBJ2-1; 8 bases are shared with TRBD2. Germline V lookup: CDR1 MNHNS, CDR2 SASEGT. The junction had 5 bases not matched to a gene; V was cut back by 1 base and J by 0 bases. The CDR3 is 17 residues long.

This clone was detected once. V usage is TRBV6-1 and J usage is TRBJ1-1; a weak D match, TRBD1 (6 bases). This CDR3 is 15 amino acids long. Germline V CDR1 and CDR2: MNHNS, SASEGT. The V end lost 1 base, the J end lost 0 bases, and 9 bases lay between the germline ends. CDR3 protein: CASSEGTAMNTEAFF. The DNA of the CDR3 is TGTGCCAGCAGTGAAGGGACAGCCATGAACACTGAAGCTTTCTTT.